The subject of this entry is one T cell receptor (beta chain). The antigen remains undetermined. Using immunoSEQ multiplex PCR, the repertoire was profiled, and TCRdb retains in-frame clones only, with some absent. This table has about 420,000 clones, roughly 90% appearing once. The CDR3 covers 14 residues. Trimming took 6 bases from V and 7 from J; bases not matched to a gene: 8. Germline CDR1 SGHTA, CDR2 FQGTGA. Treatment denoted: roughly 20 received Ad26.COV2.S at low or high dose, single or two shots; 5 received placebo; per-sample allocation not given. All samples were drawn on day 63, counting from the first vaccine or placebo injection. Boston supplied an adult donor aged 18-55 years. The sample originates from a study of Ad26.COV2.S vaccination and SARS-CoV-2 variants. Study in general: Each vaccinee took Ad26.COV2.S intramuscularly, once or twice 56 days apart. General study findings and limits: Greater spike-specific TCR breadth was seen in vaccine recipients than in placebo recipients. Those who received vaccine or placebo ended up with similar non-spike TCR breadth.

The material was peripheral blood, obtained in a trial of Ad26.COV2.S vaccine versus placebo. The rearrangement links TRBV7-3 to TRBJ2-2; TRBD1 matches at 7 bases. The source of this sequence is a person between 18 and 59 years old who received the Ad26.COV2.S COVID-19 vaccine or a placebo. CDR3 DNA sequence: TGTGCCAGCAGTCCGGACAGGCCCGGCGGGGAGCTGTTTTTT. Translating it yields CASSPDRPGGELFF.